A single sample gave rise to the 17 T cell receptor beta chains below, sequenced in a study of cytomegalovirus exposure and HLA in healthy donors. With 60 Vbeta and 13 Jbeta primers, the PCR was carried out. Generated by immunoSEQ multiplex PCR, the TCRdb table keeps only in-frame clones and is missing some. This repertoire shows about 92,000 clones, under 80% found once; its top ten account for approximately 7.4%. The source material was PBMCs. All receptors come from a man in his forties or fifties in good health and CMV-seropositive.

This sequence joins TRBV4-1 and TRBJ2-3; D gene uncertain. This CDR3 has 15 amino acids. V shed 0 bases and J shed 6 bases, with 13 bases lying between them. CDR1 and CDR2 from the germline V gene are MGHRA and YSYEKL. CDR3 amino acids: CASSQDRVQRDTQYF. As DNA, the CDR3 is TGCGCCAGCAGCCAAGATCGGGTCCAACGGGATACGCAGTATTTT.

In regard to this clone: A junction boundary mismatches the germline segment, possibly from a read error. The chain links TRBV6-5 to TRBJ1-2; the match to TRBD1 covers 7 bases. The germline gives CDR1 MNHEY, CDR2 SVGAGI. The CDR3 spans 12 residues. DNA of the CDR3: TGTGCCAGCAGAGGACAGGCCTATGGCTACCCCTTC. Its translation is CASRGQAYGYPF.

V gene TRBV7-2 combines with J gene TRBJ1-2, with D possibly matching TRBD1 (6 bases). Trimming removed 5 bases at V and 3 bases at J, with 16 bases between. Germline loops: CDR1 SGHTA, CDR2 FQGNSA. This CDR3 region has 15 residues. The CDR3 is CASSPRVGADYGYTF. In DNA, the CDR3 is TGTGCCAGCAGCCCCCGGGTGGGGGCCGACTATGGCTACACCTTC.

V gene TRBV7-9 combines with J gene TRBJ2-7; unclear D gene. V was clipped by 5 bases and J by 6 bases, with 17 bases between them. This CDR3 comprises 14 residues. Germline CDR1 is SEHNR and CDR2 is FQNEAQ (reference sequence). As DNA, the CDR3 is TGTGCCAGCAGCATACCCGGGTCGCGACCCGAGCAGTACTTC. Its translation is CASSIPGSRPEQYF.

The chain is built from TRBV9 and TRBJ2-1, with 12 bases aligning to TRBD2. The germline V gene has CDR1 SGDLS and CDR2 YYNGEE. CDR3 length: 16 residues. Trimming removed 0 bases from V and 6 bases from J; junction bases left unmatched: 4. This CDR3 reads CASSVEGLAGLNEQFF. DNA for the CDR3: TGTGCCAGCAGCGTAGAAGGACTAGCGGGACTCAATGAGCAGTTCTTC.

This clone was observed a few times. The CDR3 nucleotides read TGTGCCAGTAGCTCGACCGGGACAGGGACCTCCTACGAGCAGTACTTC. Its translation: CASSSTGTGTSYEQYF. This chain connects TRBV19 to TRBJ2-7; 9 nucleotides agree with TRBD1. CDR1 is LNHDA, CDR2 SQIVND, per germline (reference sequence). CDR3 length equals 16 residues. V shed 6 bases and J 0 bases; nucleotides not matched to a gene: 9.

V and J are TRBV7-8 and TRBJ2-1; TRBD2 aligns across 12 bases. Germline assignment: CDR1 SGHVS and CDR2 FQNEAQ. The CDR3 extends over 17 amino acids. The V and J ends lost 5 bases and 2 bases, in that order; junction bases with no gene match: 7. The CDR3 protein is CASSRARLAGAYNEQFF. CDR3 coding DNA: TGTGCCAGCAGCCGCGCCCGACTAGCGGGGGCCTACAATGAGCAGTTCTTC.

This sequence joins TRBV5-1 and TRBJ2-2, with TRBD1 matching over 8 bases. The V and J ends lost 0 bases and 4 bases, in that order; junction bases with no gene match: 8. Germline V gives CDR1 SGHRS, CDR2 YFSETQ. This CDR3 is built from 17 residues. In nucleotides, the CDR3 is TGCGCCAGCAGCTTGGGGGCGACAGGGGTCGGCACCGGGGAGCTGTTTTTT. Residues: CASSLGATGVGTGELFF.

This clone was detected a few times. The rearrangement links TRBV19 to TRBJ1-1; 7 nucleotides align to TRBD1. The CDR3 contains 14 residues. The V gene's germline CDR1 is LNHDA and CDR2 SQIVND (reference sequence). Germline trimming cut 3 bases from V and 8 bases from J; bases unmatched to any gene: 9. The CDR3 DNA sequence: TGTGCCAGTAGTATCAACAGGGGAAAAGGAGAAGCTTTCTTT. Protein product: CASSINRGKGEAFF.

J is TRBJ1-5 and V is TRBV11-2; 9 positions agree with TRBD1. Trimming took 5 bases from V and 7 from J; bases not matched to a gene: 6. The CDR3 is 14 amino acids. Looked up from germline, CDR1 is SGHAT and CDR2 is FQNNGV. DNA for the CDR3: TGTGCCAGCAGCACTGGGACAGGGCAACAGCCCCAGCATTTT. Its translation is CASSTGTGQQPQHF.

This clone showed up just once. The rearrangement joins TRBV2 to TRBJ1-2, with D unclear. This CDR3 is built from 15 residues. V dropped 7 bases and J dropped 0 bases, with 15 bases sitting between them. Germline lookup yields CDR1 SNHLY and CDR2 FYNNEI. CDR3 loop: CASTIGSRANYGYTF. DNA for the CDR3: TGTGCCAGCACCATCGGGTCTCGGGCTAACTATGGCTACACCTTC.

CDR3 residues: CASSPDSTRGYTF. CDR3 nucleotides: TGTGCCAGCAGTCCGGACAGTACTAGGGGCTACACCTTC. The rearrangement links TRBV6-5 to TRBJ1-2; D possibly corresponds to TRBD1 (6 bases). The germline CDR1 and CDR2 sequences are MNHEY and SVGAGI. V gave up 5 bases and J gave up 8 bases, with 15 bases separating them. The CDR3 consists of 13 residues.

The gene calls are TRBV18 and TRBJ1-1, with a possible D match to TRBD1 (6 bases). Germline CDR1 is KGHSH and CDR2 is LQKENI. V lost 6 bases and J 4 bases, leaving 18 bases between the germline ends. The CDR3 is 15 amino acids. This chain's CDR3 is CASSQGNLDGTEAFF. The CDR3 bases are TGTGCCAGCTCCCAGGGGAACCTGGATGGCACTGAAGCTTTCTTT.

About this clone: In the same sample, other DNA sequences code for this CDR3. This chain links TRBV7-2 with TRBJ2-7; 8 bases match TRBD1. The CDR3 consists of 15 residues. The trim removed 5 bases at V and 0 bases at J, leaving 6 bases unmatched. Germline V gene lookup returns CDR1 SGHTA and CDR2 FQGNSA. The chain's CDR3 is CASSLRQGSSYEQYF. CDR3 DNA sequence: TGTGCCAGCAGCCTCCGACAGGGGAGCTCCTACGAGCAGTACTTC.

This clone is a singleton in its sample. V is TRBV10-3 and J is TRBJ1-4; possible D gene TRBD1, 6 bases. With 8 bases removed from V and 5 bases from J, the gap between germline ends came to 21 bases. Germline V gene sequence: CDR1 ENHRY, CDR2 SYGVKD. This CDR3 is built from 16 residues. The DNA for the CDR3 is TGTGCCATCGCCCCCGGGACACAGGGCCCGAATGAAAAACTGTTTTTT. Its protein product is CAIAPGTQGPNEKLFF.

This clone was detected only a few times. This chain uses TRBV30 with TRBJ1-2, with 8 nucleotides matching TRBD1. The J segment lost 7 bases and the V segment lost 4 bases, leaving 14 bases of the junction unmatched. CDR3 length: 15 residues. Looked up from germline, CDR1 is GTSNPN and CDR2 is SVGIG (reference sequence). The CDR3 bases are TGTGCCTGGATGAGGGAGAGGGACAGGTCGGCTGGCTACACCTTC. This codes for CAWMRERDRSAGYTF.

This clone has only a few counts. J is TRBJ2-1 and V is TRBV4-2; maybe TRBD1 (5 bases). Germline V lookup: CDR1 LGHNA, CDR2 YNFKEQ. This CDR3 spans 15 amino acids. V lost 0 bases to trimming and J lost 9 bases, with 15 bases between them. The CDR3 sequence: CASSQEGDQKFEQFF. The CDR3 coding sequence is TGTGCCAGCAGCCAAGAAGGGGATCAAAAGTTTGAGCAGTTCTTC.